One T cell receptor (beta chain) is described in this entry. This entry comes from a study of PD-1 blockade in classical Hodgkin lymphoma. V was pared by 1 base and J by 6 bases, with 10 bases between. The CDR3 covers 14 residues. Germline assignment: CDR1 SGHVS and CDR2 FQNEAQ. Method: immunoSEQ multiplex PCR; TCRdb's copy keeps in-frame clones and lacks some. Here the sample spans 35,000 to 45,000 clones, roughly 88% being singletons. Every one of the patients relapsed after autologous stem cell transplantation (brentuximab vedotin exposure was variable). This sample comprised peripheral blood mononuclear cells (PBMCs), obtained before the second cycle of nivolumab. The genes are TRBV7-8 and TRBJ2-1, with D perhaps matching TRBD1 (7 bases). The receptor's source is a human donor with classical Hodgkin lymphoma. CDR3 amino acids: CASSLVRDSNEQFF. Here the CDR3 DNA reads TGTGCCAGCAGCTTAGTGCGGGACAGCAATGAGCAGTTCTTC. The whole variable domain, filled in from reference TRBV7-8 and TRBJ2-1, reads GAGVSQSPRYKVAKRGQDVALRCDPISGHVSLFWYQQALGQGPEFLTYFQNEAQLDKSGLPSDRFFAERPEGSVSTLKIQRTQQEDSAVYLCASSLVRDSNEQFFGPGTRLTVL.